The present entry profiles one T cell receptor (beta chain) with its context. For TCRbeta, the library was prepared with unique molecular identifiers. TCRdb itself ran the PCR reads through MiXCR, one entry per CDR3 protein. The sample comprises about 130,000 distinct CDR3 sequences, roughly 10% of which are singletons, and less than 25% rests with the top ten. The data belong to a study of T-cell reconstitution after alpha-beta-depleted transplantation in children. The clonotype originates from a girl less than two years old who had a stem cell transplant for combined immunodeficiency, so the T cells may come from the graft donor. This specimen consisted of PBMCs, mostly from graft donor cells, obtained 180 days after TCRalphabeta/CD19-depleted stem cell transplant.

This CDR3 is CASRIWTSGTGELFF. CDR3 bases: TGTGCCAGCAGGATCTGGACTAGCGGGACCGGGGAGCTGTTTTTT. This chain links TRBV7-3 with TRBJ2-2, with 11 positions matching TRBD2. V lost 6 bases and J lost 5; bases outside the gene matches: 5. Germline CDR1 and CDR2: SGHTA and FQGTGA. The CDR3 sequence is 15 residues long.